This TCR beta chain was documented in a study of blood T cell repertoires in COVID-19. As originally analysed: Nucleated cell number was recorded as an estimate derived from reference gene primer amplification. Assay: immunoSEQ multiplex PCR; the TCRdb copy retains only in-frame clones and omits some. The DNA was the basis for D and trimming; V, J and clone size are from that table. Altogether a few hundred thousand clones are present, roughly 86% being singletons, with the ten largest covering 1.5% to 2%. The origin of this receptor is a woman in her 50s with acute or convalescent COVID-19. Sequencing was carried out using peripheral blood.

DNA for the CDR3: TGTGCCAGCTGTCAAACCGGGACAGGGAATGGCTACACCTTC. Translating gives CASCQTGTGNGYTF. This chain uses TRBV18 with TRBJ1-2; 9 nucleotides match TRBD1. Germline CDR1 reads KGHSH; CDR2 reads LQKENI. V shed 7 bases, J shed 6 bases, and the junction held 9 bases outside the gene matches. This CDR3 region has 14 residues.